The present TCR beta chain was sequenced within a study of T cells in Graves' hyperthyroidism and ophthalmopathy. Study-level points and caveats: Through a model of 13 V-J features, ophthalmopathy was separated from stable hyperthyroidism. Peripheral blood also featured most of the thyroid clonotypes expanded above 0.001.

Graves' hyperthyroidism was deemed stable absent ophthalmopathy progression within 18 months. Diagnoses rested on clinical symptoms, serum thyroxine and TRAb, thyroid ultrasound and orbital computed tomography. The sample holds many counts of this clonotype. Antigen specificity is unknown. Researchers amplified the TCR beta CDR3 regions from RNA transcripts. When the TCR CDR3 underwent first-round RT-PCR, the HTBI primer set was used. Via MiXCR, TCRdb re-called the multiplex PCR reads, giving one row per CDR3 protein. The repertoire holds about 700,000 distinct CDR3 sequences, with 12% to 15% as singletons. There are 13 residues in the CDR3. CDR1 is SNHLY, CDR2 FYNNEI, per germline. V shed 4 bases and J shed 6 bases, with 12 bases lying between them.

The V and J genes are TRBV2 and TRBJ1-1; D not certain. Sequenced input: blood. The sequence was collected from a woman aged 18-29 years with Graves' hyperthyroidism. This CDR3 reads CASSGTYGAEAFF. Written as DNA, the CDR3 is TGTGCCAGCAGTGGGACCTATGGCGCTGAAGCTTTCTTT. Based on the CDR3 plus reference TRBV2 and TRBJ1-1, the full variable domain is EPEVTQTPSHQVTQMGQEVILRCVPISNHLYFYWYRQILGQKVEFLVSFYNNEISEKSEIFDDQFSVERPDGSNFTLKIRSTKLEDSAMYFCASSGTYGAEAFFGQGTRLTVV.